This entry lists 19 T cell receptor beta chains sequenced from one sample in a study of OX40 agonist ivuxolimab in advanced cancers. Using immunoSEQ multiplex PCR, the repertoire was profiled, and TCRdb retains in-frame clones only, with some absent. The table includes about 28,000 clones, approximately 86% detected once. This material consisted of CD4+ or CD8+ T cells sorted from blood, taken in a trial of the OX40 agonist ivuxolimab. The origin of the receptors is an adult with an advanced solid tumor such as melanoma, head and neck, liver or kidney cancer.

The rearrangement uses TRBV18 and TRBJ2-5; D is possibly TRBD2 (5 bases). This CDR3 has 16 amino acids. V gave up 2 bases and J gave up 2 bases, with 15 bases separating them. The germline gives CDR1 KGHSH, CDR2 LQKENI. CDR3 amino acids: CASSPFKDWQQETQYF. CDR3 bases: TGTGCCAGCTCACCATTTAAGGACTGGCAACAAGAGACCCAGTACTTC. The full variable domain, rest sourced from reference TRBV18 and TRBJ2-5, is NAGVMQNPRHLVRRRGQEARLRCSPMKGHSHVYWYRQLPEEGLKFMVYLQKENIIDESGMPKERFSAEFPKEGPSILRIQQVVRGDSAAYFCASSPFKDWQQETQYFGPGTRLLVL.

The chain recombines TRBV7-9 with TRBJ2-1; 8 bases fit TRBD2. The CDR3 extends over 15 amino acids. The ends lost 5 bases at V and 4 bases at J; junction bases unmatched: 7. Germline V gene lookup returns CDR1 SEHNR and CDR2 FQNEAQ (reference sequence). The CDR3, as DNA: TGTGCCAGCAGCCCCCCCCTAGCGGGTTACAATGAGCAGTTCTTC. It translates to CASSPPLAGYNEQFF. The complete variable domain, with remaining parts taken from reference TRBV7-9 and TRBJ2-1, reads DTGVSQNPRHKITKRGQNVTFRCDPISEHNRLYWYRQTLGQGPEFLTYFQNEAQLEKSRLLSDRFSAERPKGSFSTLEIQRTEQGDSAMYLCASSPPLAGYNEQFFGPGTRLTVL.

This clone has just a few counts. The chain uses TRBV19 and TRBJ2-7; D unclear. The germline gives CDR1 LNHDA, CDR2 SQIVND (reference sequence). Trimming removed 2 bases from V and 0 bases from J, with 8 bases in between. This CDR3 contains 14 residues. The CDR3: CASSIMGSSYEQYF. In DNA, the CDR3 is TGTGCCAGTAGTATAATGGGATCCTCCTACGAGCAGTACTTC.

The chain uses TRBV29-1 and TRBJ2-1; D perhaps matches TRBD1 (6 bases). V lost 0 bases, J lost 1 base, and 10 bases lay in between. The CDR3 extends over 15 amino acids. Germline-derived CDR1 and CDR2 are SQVTM and ANQGSEA. CDR3 sequence (DNA): TGCAGCGTTGAAGACGACAGGACATCCTACAATGAGCAGTTCTTC. It is translated as CSVEDDRTSYNEQFF.

The chain couples TRBV29-1 to TRBJ1-2, with D possibly matching TRBD1 (5 bases). Germline V gives CDR1 SQVTM, CDR2 ANQGSEA. This CDR3 has 12 residues. V lost 8 bases, J lost 4 bases, and 14 bases lay in between. The CDR3 protein is CSTREGPYGYTF. The CDR3 region has the DNA TGCAGCACGCGTGAGGGGCCCTATGGCTACACCTTC.

V and J are TRBV7-9 and TRBJ2-5; 7 bases are shared with TRBD2. Germline assignment: CDR1 SEHNR and CDR2 FQNEAQ (reference sequence). The V segment lost 1 base and the J segment 2 bases; nucleotides outside the gene matches: 4. The CDR3 consists of 15 residues. Written as DNA, the CDR3 is TGTGCCAGCAGCTTAGTCTCCGGGAGGCAAGAGACCCAGTACTTC. This encodes CASSLVSGRQETQYF.

The rearrangement uses TRBV6-5 and TRBJ2-1, with 7 nucleotides matching TRBD2. Germline loops: CDR1 MNHEY, CDR2 SVGAGI. The junction had 9 bases not matched to a gene; V was cut back by 7 bases and J by 6 bases. The length of the CDR3 is 14 residues. The chain's CDR3 is CASTAAGVVNEQFF. For the CDR3, the DNA is TGTGCCAGCACGGCGGCGGGAGTAGTCAATGAGCAGTTCTTC.

Here the CDR3 DNA reads TGTGCCAGCAGTACAGAGGGGGTGGCGGACCTTGGCTACACCTTC. Residues: CASSTEGVADLGYTF. V usage is TRBV7-9 and J usage is TRBJ1-2; D perhaps matches TRBD1 (6 bases). Germline V CDR1 and CDR2: SEHNR, FQNEAQ (reference sequence). Trimming stripped 6 bases from V and 7 bases from J, with 21 bases between. This CDR3 spans 15 amino acids.

On this clone itself: The junction differs from germline at one of its ends, possibly a read error. The chain carries TRBV7-7 and TRBJ2-2, with TRBD2 identical over 8 bases. The CDR3 has 18 amino acids. CDR1 is SSHAT, CDR2 FNYEAQ, per germline (reference sequence). The CDR3, as DNA: TGTGCTAGCAGCGGGGGACCACCCTACGAACTGAACACCGGGGAGCTGTTTTTT. It encodes CASSGGPPYELNTGELFF.

This clone appeared a single time. This chain links TRBV11-2 with TRBJ2-7, with 12 bases lining up with TRBD2. The V gene's germline CDR1 is SGHAT and CDR2 FQNNGV. CDR3 length: 14 amino acids. V was pared by 5 bases and J by 7 bases, with 6 bases of the junction left unmatched. The CDR3 coding sequence is TGTGCCAGCAGCCTAGCGGGAGGGCCGGGAGAGCAGTACTTC. It translates to CASSLAGGPGEQYF.

For the CDR3, the DNA is TGCGCCAGCAGCCAAACAGGGGGCTCTGGGGCCAACGTCCTGACTTTC. Amino acids: CASSQTGGSGANVLTF. V and J are TRBV4-3 and TRBJ2-6; 8 positions match TRBD1. V was clipped by 2 bases and J by 0 bases; unmatched bases: 0. CDR3 length: 16 residues. CDR1 and CDR2 from the germline V gene are LGHNA and YSLEER.

V gene TRBV5-4 combines with J gene TRBJ2-7; D gene ambiguous. Trimming removed 3 bases from V and 0 bases from J, with 7 bases in between. This CDR3 has 13 amino acids. Germline V CDR1 and CDR2: SGHNT, YYREEE (reference sequence). CDR3 sequence reads: CASSYASSYEQYF. The CDR3 DNA reads as TGTGCCAGCAGCTATGCGAGCTCCTACGAGCAGTACTTC.

V is TRBV7-3 and J is TRBJ2-5; maybe TRBD2 (5 bases). The CDR3 spans 13 residues. V lost 5 bases and J 5 bases, leaving 12 bases between the germline ends. Per the germline V gene, CDR1 is SGHTA and CDR2 is FQGTGA. The CDR3 nucleotides read TGTGCCAGCAGCGAGGGAGTCCAGGAGACCCAGTACTTC. Translation gives CASSEGVQETQYF.

The rearrangement uses TRBV6-4 and TRBJ1-1; no reliable D call. V was clipped by 2 bases and J by 0 bases, with 7 bases between them. CDR1 and CDR2 from the germline V gene are MRHNA and SNTAGT. There are 14 residues in the CDR3. This CDR3 reads CASSDTAMNTEAFF. The CDR3 DNA sequence: TGTGCCAGCAGTGACACAGCTATGAACACTGAAGCTTTCTTT.

The V call is TRBV27, the J call TRBJ2-3; weak D call: TRBD1 (5 bases). V lost 1 base and J 0 bases, leaving 5 bases between the germline ends. The germline CDR1 and CDR2 sequences are MNHEY and SMNVEV (reference sequence). This CDR3 comprises 14 residues. Here the CDR3 reads CASSLWGSTDTQYF. The DNA of the CDR3 is TGTGCCAGCAGTTTATGGGGCAGCACAGATACGCAGTATTTT.

This chain joins TRBV6-5 and TRBJ2-1; D ambiguous. Per germline, CDR1 MNHEY and CDR2 SVGAGI. Trimming removed 6 bases from V and 2 bases from J, with 14 bases in between. The CDR3 has 15 residues. CDR3 bases: TGTGCCAGCAGCCCTGGAATACCACCCTACAATGAGCAGTTCTTC. Its protein is CASSPGIPPYNEQFF.

The chain combines TRBV5-1 with TRBJ2-3; D is uncertain. Germline V gives CDR1 SGHRS, CDR2 YFSETQ. The CDR3 is made up of 17 amino acids. The ends were cut back, 4 bases at V and 2 bases at J, with 20 bases in the middle. The DNA of the CDR3 is TGCGCCAGCAGCCAGGACCCCGACTGGGTATACACAGATACGCAGTATTTT. Amino acid sequence: CASSQDPDWVYTDTQYF.

As to this clone: The same CDR3 arises from other DNA sequences in this sample as well. V is TRBV27 and J is TRBJ1-5; D not certain. CDR1 MNHEY and CDR2 SMNVEV come from the germline V gene (reference sequence). The V end was cut by 2 bases, the J end by 1 base, with 9 bases between. The CDR3 is 15 residues long. CDR3 nucleotides: TGTGCCAGCAGTTTAGGTGGAGTAAGCAATCAGCCCCAGCATTTT. Encoded protein: CASSLGGVSNQPQHF.

The chain uses TRBV19 and TRBJ2-1; weak D call: TRBD2 (6 bases). There are 14 residues in the CDR3. Trimming took off 4 bases at V and 8 bases at J, with 15 bases between the two ends. CDR1 is LNHDA, CDR2 SQIVND, per germline (reference sequence). CDR3 sequence: CASSTSREPYEQFF. The CDR3 region has the DNA TGTGCCAGTAGTACCTCCCGGGAGCCCTATGAGCAGTTCTTC.